This is a list of T cell receptor beta chains from one sample in a study of blood T cell repertoires in COVID-19. Assay: immunoSEQ multiplex PCR; the TCRdb copy retains only in-frame clones and omits some. The sample holds about 110,000 clones; over 70% are singletons and the top ten take 0.8% to 1%. Sequencing was performed on peripheral blood. These receptors were taken from a woman between 65 and 79 years old with acute or convalescent COVID-19. Both conserved end residues are part of each CDR3. Each record gives: CDR3 protein, CDR3 DNA, D gene, J gene, V gene, clone size. D genes are given only for firm matches. Some rows have no size entry. The others give once, few or many, or a class for an expanded clone.

CDR3: CASSEEAEGPQHF
DNA: TGTGCCAGCAGTGAAGAGGCGGAGGGGCCCCAGCATTTT
D: NA
J: TRBJ1-5
V: TRBV6-1
size: NA

CDR3: CASSGNSRQGKTQYF
DNA: TGTGCCAGCAGTGGAAACTCTAGACAGGGAAAGACCCAGTACTTC
D: TRBD1
J: TRBJ2-5
V: TRBV2
size: NA

CDR3: CASARDTSTEAFF
DNA: TGTGCCAGCGCCCGGGACACTAGCACTGAAGCTTTCTTT
D: NA
J: TRBJ1-1
V: TRBV6-5
size: NA

CDR3: CASSPGTASYEQYF
DNA: TGTGCCAGCTCGCCCGGGACAGCCTCTTACGAGCAGTACTTC
D: TRBD1
J: TRBJ2-7
V: TRBV18
size: NA

CDR3: CASSLAADYGYTF
DNA: TGTGCCAGCAGCTTAGCGGCAGACTATGGCTACACCTTC
D: NA
J: TRBJ1-2
V: TRBV7-9
size: NA

CDR3: CASSYDRVTVRTEAFF
DNA: TGTGCCAGCAGTTACGACAGGGTAACAGTTAGGACTGAAGCTTTCTTT
D: TRBD1
J: TRBJ1-1
V: TRBV6-5
size: few

CDR3: CASSETGGNQPQHF
DNA: TGTGCCAGCAGTGAGACGGGTGGCAATCAGCCCCAGCATTTT
D: NA
J: TRBJ1-5
V: TRBV6-1
size: NA

CDR3: CASSLVPLYGYTF
DNA: TGTGCCAGCAGCCTCGTCCCACTCTATGGCTACACCTTC
D: NA
J: TRBJ1-2
V: TRBV3-1/TRBV3-2
size: NA

CDR3: CASSVDRGPTEAFF
DNA: TGTGCCAGCAGCGTAGACAGGGGACCCACTGAAGCTTTCTTT
D: TRBD1
J: TRBJ1-1
V: TRBV5-4
size: NA

CDR3: CASSQSGTGTEKLFF
DNA: TGCGCCAGCAGCCAATCCGGGACAGGGACTGAAAAACTGTTTTTT
D: TRBD1
J: TRBJ1-4
V: TRBV5-1
size: NA

CDR3: CSLVRDSANEQFF
DNA: TGCAGCCTAGTGAGGGACTCAGCTAATGAGCAGTTCTTC
D: NA
J: TRBJ2-1
V: TRBV29-1
size: once

CDR3: CATSDAGQGGEKLFF
DNA: TGTGCCACCAGTGACGCGGGACAGGGGGGAGAAAAACTGTTTTTT
D: TRBD1
J: TRBJ1-4
V: TRBV24-1
size: NA

CDR3: CASSLDFTDTQYF
DNA: TGTGCCAGCAGCTTGGACTTTACAGATACGCAGTATTTT
D: NA
J: TRBJ2-3
V: TRBV5-4
size: NA

CDR3: CASRTPGQGNYGYTF
DNA: TGTGCCAGCAGGACCCCGGGACAGGGTAACTATGGCTACACCTTC
D: TRBD1
J: TRBJ1-2
V: TRBV6-6
size: NA

CDR3: CASSAGFNSPLHF
DNA: TGTGCCAGCAGCGCAGGGTTCAATTCACCCCTCCACTTT
D: NA
J: TRBJ1-6
V: TRBV11-2
size: NA

CDR3: CASSQAAQGRNTEAFF
DNA: TGTGCCAGCAGCCAAGCGGCGCAGGGGCGTAATACTGAAGCTTTCTTT
D: NA
J: TRBJ1-1
V: TRBV3-1/TRBV3-2
size: NA

CDR3: CASSLESSGRPSTDTQYF
DNA: TGTGCCAGCAGCTTGGAGAGTAGCGGGAGGCCAAGCACAGATACGCAGTATTTT
D: TRBD2
J: TRBJ2-3
V: TRBV5-5
size: NA

CDR3: CASSLGTGGSGNTIYF
DNA: TGTGCCAGCAGCTTAGGAACAGGGGGCTCTGGAAACACCATATATTTT
D: TRBD1
J: TRBJ1-3
V: TRBV7-6
size: NA

CDR3: CASSDHTSEQYF
DNA: TGTGCCAGCAGTGATCACACCTCCGAGCAGTACTTC
D: NA
J: TRBJ2-7
V: TRBV2
size: few

CDR3: CASSSTGTYNEKLFF
DNA: TGTGCCAGTAGTTCGACCGGGACTTATAATGAAAAACTGTTTTTT
D: NA
J: TRBJ1-4
V: TRBV19
size: NA

CDR3: CASSPLGPLYGYTF
DNA: TGTGCCAGCTCACCACTTGGGCCCCTTTATGGCTACACCTTC
D: NA
J: TRBJ1-2
V: TRBV18
size: NA

CDR3: CASSIERLQETQYF
DNA: TGTGCCAGCAGCATTGAGCGGCTCCAAGAGACCCAGTACTTC
D: NA
J: TRBJ2-5
V: TRBV11-2
size: NA

CDR3: CASSQDLAGVLNNEQFF
DNA: TGTGCCAGCAGCCAAGATCTTGCGGGAGTGTTGAACAATGAGCAGTTCTTC
D: TRBD2
J: TRBJ2-1
V: TRBV3-1/TRBV3-2
size: NA

CDR3: CASSLPGTSGSQETQYF
DNA: TGTGCCAGCAGCCTTCCTGGGACTAGCGGGAGCCAAGAGACCCAGTACTTC
D: TRBD2
J: TRBJ2-5
V: TRBV5-4
size: NA

CDR3: CSVRPMSGGNTIYF
DNA: TGCAGCGTCCGACCCATGTCGGGTGGAAACACCATATATTTT
D: NA
J: TRBJ1-3
V: TRBV29-1
size: once

CDR3: CASSTNLGGYEQYF
DNA: TGTGCCAGCAGTACAAACTTGGGAGGCTACGAGCAGTACTTC
D: NA
J: TRBJ2-7
V: TRBV27
size: NA

CDR3: CASSVGPPGMAGELFF
DNA: TGTGCCAGCAGCGTAGGGCCCCCGGGAATGGCCGGGGAGCTGTTTTTT
D: NA
J: TRBJ2-2
V: TRBV9
size: NA

CDR3: CASSRTSGFYNEQFF
DNA: TGTGCCAGCAGCCGGACTAGCGGGTTTTACAATGAGCAGTTCTTC
D: TRBD2
J: TRBJ2-1
V: TRBV3-1/TRBV3-2
size: NA

CDR3: CASRPLLTAQNIQYF
DNA: TGTGCCAGTAGACCCCTTCTGACAGCACAAAACATTCAGTACTTC
D: NA
J: TRBJ2-4
V: TRBV19
size: NA

CDR3: CASTRTGDYNEQFF
DNA: TGTGCCAGCACCCGGACAGGGGACTACAATGAGCAGTTCTTC
D: TRBD1
J: TRBJ2-1
V: TRBV2
size: NA

CDR3: CASSLPGYEQYF
DNA: TGTGCCAGCAGCCTCCCCGGCTACGAGCAGTACTTC
D: NA
J: TRBJ2-7
V: TRBV7-2
size: NA

CDR3: CASSMQADHQPQHF
DNA: TGTGCCAGTAGTATGCAAGCGGACCATCAGCCCCAGCATTTT
D: NA
J: TRBJ1-5
V: TRBV19
size: NA

CDR3: CASSFRGGNTGELFF
DNA: TGCGCCAGCAGCTTCAGAGGAGGGAACACCGGGGAGCTGTTTTTT
D: NA
J: TRBJ2-2
V: TRBV5-1
size: NA

CDR3: CASSRSTDYNEQFF
DNA: TGCGCCAGCAGCAGGTCGACAGACTACAATGAGCAGTTCTTC
D: NA
J: TRBJ2-1
V: TRBV5-1
size: NA

CDR3: CASSYAGGPEEQFF
DNA: TGTGCCAGCAGTTACGCGGGAGGGCCAGAGGAGCAGTTCTTC
D: TRBD2
J: TRBJ2-1
V: TRBV6-6
size: NA

CDR3: CASSLAGGSQPQHF
DNA: TGCGCCAGCAGCTTGGCGGGCGGGTCGCAGCCCCAGCATTTT
D: NA
J: TRBJ1-5
V: TRBV5-1
size: NA

CDR3: CASSPRNRALNIQYF
DNA: TGTGCCAGCAGTCCACGGAACAGGGCTTTGAACATTCAGTACTTC
D: NA
J: TRBJ2-4
V: TRBV2
size: NA

CDR3: CASSILEGEAFF
DNA: TGTGCCAGCAGCATCCTCGAGGGTGAAGCTTTCTTT
D: NA
J: TRBJ1-1
V: TRBV7-8
size: NA

CDR3: CASSSPGTGVYEQYF
DNA: TGTGCCAGCAGTTCCCCAGGGACAGGGGTTTACGAGCAGTACTTC
D: TRBD1
J: TRBJ2-7
V: TRBV28
size: NA

CDR3: CASSPWTGGNTEAFF
DNA: TGTGCCAGTAGTCCTTGGACAGGGGGGAACACTGAAGCTTTCTTT
D: TRBD1
J: TRBJ1-1
V: TRBV19
size: NA

CDR3: CASSLQYRGGISGNTIYF
DNA: TGTGCCAGCAGCCTACAATACAGGGGTGGGATCTCTGGAAACACCATATATTTT
D: TRBD1
J: TRBJ1-3
V: TRBV3-1/TRBV3-2
size: NA

CDR3: CASSARQVLLSDNEQFF
DNA: TGTGCCAGCAGCGCCCGACAGGTCCTACTTTCAGATAATGAGCAGTTCTTC
D: NA
J: TRBJ2-1
V: TRBV21-1
size: NA

CDR3: CASSSRTSGRTDTQYF
DNA: TGTGCCAGCAGCTCCCGGACTAGCGGGAGGACAGATACGCAGTATTTT
D: TRBD2
J: TRBJ2-3
V: TRBV7-2
size: NA

CDR3: CASGGQLDTEAFF
DNA: TGTGCCAGCGGAGGACAGTTAGACACTGAAGCTTTCTTT
D: NA
J: TRBJ1-1
V: TRBV18
size: NA

CDR3: CASSPRDRNYDEAFF
DNA: TGCGCCAGCAGCCCCCGGGACAGAAATTACGACGAAGCTTTCTTT
D: TRBD1
J: TRBJ1-1
V: TRBV4-1
size: NA

CDR3: CASSLSGGLYGYTF
DNA: TGCGCCAGCAGCTTGTCGGGGGGCCTCTATGGCTACACCTTC
D: NA
J: TRBJ1-2
V: TRBV5-1
size: NA